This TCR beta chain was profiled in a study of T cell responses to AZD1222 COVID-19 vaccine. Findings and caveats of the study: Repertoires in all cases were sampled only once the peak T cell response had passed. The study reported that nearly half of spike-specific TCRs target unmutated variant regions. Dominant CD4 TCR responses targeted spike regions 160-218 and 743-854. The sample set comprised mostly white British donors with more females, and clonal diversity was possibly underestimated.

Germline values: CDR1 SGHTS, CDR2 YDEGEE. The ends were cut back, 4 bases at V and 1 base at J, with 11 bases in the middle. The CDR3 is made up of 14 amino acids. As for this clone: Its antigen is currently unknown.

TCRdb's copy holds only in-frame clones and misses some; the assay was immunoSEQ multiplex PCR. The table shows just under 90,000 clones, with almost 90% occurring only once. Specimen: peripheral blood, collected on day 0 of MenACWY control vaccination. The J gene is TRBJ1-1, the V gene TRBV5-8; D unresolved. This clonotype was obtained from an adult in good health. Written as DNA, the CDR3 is TGTGCCAGCAGCCCAGCGACGGAGAACACTGAAGCTTTCTTT. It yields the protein CASSPATENTEAFF.